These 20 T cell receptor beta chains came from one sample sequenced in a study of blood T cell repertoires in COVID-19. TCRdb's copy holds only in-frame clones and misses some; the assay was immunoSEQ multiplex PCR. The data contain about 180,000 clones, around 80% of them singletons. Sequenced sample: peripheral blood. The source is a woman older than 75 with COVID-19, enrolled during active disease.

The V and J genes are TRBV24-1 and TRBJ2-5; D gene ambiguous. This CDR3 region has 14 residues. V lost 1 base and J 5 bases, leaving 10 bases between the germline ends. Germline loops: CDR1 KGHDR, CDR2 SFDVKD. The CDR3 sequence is CATSDFRVGETQYF. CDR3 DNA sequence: TGTGCCACCAGTGATTTTCGGGTTGGGGAGACCCAGTACTTC.

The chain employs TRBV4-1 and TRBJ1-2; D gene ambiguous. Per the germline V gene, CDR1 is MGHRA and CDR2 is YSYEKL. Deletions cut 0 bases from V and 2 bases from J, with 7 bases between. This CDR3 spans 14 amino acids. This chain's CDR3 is CASSQETGNYGYTF. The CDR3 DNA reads TGCGCCAGCAGCCAAGAGACGGGGAACTATGGCTACACCTTC.

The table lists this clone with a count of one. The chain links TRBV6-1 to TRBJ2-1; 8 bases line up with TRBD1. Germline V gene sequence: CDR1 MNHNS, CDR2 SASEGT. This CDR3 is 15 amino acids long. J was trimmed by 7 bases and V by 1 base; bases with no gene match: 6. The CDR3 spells CASSEVWTGRNEQFF. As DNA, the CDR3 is TGTGCCAGCAGTGAAGTTTGGACAGGGAGGAATGAGCAGTTCTTC.

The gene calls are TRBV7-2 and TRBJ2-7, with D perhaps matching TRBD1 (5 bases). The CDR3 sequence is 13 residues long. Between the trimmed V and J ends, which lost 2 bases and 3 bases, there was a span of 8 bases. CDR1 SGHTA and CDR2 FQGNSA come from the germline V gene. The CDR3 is CASSLWGLYEQYF. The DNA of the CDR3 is TGTGCCAGCAGCTTATGGGGCCTCTACGAGCAGTACTTC.

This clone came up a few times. CDR3 nucleotides: TGTGCCAGCAGGACGGACAGGGATGAAGAGCAGTACTTC. Protein sequence: CASRTDRDEEQYF. The chain carries TRBV6-5 and TRBJ2-7; 8 bases line up with TRBD1. V was pared by 6 bases and J by 7 bases, with 8 bases of the junction left unmatched. The CDR3 sequence is 13 residues long. CDR1 is MNHEY, CDR2 SVGAGI, per germline.

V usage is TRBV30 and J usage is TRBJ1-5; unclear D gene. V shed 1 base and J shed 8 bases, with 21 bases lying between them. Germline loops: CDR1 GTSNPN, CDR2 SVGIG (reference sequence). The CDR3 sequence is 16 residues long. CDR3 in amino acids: CAWSGDLSGGGEPQHF. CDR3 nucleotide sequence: TGTGCCTGGAGTGGAGACCTGAGCGGTGGCGGGGAGCCCCAGCATTTT.

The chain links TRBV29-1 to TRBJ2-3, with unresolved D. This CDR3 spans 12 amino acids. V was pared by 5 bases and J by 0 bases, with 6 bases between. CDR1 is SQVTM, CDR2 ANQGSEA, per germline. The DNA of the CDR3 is TGCAGCGTTCGCGTTAGCACAGATACGCAGTATTTT. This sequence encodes CSVRVSTDTQYF.

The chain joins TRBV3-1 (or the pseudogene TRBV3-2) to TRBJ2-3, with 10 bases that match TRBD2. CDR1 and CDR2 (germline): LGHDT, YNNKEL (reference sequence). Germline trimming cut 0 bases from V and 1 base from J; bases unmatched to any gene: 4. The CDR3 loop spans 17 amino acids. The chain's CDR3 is CASSQDWLAGGTDTQYF. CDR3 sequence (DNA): TGTGCCAGCAGCCAAGATTGGCTAGCGGGGGGCACAGATACGCAGTATTTT.

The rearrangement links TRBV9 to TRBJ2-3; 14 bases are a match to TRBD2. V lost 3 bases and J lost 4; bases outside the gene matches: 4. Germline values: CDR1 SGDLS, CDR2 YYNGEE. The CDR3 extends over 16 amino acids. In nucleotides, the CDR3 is TGTGCCAGCAGCGCCCGGACTAGCGGGAGGTCAGATACGCAGTATTTT. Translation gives CASSARTSGRSDTQYF.

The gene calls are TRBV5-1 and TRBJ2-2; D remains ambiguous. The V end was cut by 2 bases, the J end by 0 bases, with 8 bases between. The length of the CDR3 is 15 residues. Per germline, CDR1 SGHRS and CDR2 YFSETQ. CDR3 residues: CASSLQTPNTGELFF. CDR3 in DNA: TGCGCCAGCAGCTTACAAACCCCGAACACCGGGGAGCTGTTTTTT.

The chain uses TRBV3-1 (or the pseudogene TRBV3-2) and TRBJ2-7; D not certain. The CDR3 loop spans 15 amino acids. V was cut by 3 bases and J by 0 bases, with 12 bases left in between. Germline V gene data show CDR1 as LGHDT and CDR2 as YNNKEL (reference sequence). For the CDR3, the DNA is TGTGCCAGCAGCCAGCAGATCACAGCCTCCTACGAGCAGTACTTC. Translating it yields CASSQQITASYEQYF.

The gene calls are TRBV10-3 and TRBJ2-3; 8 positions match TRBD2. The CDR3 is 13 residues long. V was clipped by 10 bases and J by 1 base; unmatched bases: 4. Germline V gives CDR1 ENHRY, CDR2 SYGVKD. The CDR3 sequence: CATDSGGTDTQYF. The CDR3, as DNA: TGTGCCACCGATAGCGGGGGCACAGATACGCAGTATTTT.

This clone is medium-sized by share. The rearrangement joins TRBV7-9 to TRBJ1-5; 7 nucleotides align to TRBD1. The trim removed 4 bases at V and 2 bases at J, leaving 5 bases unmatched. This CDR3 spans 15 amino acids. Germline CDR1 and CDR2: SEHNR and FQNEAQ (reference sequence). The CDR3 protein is CASSSTGPGNQPQHF. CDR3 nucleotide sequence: TGTGCCAGCAGCTCGACAGGGCCCGGCAATCAGCCCCAGCATTTT.

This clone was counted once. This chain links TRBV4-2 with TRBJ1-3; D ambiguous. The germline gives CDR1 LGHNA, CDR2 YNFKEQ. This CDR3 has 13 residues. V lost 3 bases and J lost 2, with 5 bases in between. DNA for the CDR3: TGTGCCAGCAGCCACACTACTGGAAACACCATATATTTT. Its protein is CASSHTTGNTIYF.

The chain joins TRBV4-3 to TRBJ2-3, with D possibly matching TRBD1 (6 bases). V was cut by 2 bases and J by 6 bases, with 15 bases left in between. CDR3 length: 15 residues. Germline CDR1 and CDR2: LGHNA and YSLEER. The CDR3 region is CASSQQDRPPDTQYF. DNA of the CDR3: TGCGCCAGCAGCCAACAAGACAGGCCGCCGGATACGCAGTATTTT.

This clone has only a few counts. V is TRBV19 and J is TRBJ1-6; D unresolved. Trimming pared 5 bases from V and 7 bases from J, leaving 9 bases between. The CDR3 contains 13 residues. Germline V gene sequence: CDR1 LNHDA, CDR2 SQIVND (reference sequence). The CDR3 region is CASSPQKNSPLHF. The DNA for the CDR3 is TGTGCCAGTAGTCCCCAGAAAAATTCACCCCTCCACTTT.

The CDR3 nucleotides are TGTGCCAGTAGTATAGATCTAGAGACAGGGGGCATCGGGACCTACGAGCAGTACTTC. Translating gives CASSIDLETGGIGTYEQYF. The V and J genes are TRBV19 and TRBJ2-7, with 10 bases fitting TRBD1. The CDR3 is made up of 19 amino acids. The V gene's germline CDR1 is LNHDA and CDR2 SQIVND (reference sequence). V lost 0 bases, J lost 2 bases, and 13 bases stayed unmatched.

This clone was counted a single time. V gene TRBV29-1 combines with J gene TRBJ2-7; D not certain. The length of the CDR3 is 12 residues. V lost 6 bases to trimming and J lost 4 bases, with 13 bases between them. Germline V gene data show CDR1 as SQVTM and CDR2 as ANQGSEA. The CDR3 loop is CSVRLTGYEQYF. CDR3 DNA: TGCAGCGTACGGCTGACCGGGTACGAGCAGTACTTC.

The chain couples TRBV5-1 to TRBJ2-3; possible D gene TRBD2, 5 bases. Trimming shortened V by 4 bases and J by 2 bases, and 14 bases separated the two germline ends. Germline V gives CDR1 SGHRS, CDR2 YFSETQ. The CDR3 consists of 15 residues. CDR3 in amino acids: CASSPVRVNTDTQYF. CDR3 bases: TGCGCCAGCAGCCCCGTGCGGGTCAACACAGATACGCAGTATTTT.

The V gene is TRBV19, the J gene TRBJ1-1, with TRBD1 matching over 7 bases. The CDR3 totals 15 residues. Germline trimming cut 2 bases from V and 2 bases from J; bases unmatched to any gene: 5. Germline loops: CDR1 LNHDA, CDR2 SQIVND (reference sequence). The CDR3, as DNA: TGTGCCAGTAGTATACCGACAGGGCTTAACACTGAAGCTTTCTTT. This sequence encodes CASSIPTGLNTEAFF.